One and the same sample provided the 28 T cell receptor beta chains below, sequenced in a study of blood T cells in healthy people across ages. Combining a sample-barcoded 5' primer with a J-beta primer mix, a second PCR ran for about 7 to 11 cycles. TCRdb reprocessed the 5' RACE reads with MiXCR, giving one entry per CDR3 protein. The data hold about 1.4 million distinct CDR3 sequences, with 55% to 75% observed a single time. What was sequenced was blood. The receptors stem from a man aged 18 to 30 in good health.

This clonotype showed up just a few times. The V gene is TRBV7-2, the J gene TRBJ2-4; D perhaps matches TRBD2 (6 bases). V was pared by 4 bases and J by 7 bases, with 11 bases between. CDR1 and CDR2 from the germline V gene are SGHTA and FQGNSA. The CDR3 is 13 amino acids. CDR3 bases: TGTGCCAGCAGCTCGGGACTTTCGAACATTCAGTACTTC. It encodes CASSSGLSNIQYF.

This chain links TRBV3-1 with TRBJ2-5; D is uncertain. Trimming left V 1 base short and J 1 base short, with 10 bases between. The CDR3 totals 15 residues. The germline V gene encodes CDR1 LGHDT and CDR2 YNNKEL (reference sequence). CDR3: CASSQVGRTQETQYF. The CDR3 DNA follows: TGTGCCAGCAGCCAAGTGGGTCGGACCCAAGAGACCCAGTACTTC.

CDR3 coding DNA: TGCAGCGTTGAAAACCACACCTCCTACGAGCAGTACTTC. It codes for CSVENHTSYEQYF. The V gene is TRBV29-1, the J gene TRBJ2-5, with D unclear. The J call could be wrong; TRBJ2-7 is a better fit for the DNA end. The CDR3 totals 13 residues. The germline V gene encodes CDR1 SQVTM and CDR2 ANQGSEA.

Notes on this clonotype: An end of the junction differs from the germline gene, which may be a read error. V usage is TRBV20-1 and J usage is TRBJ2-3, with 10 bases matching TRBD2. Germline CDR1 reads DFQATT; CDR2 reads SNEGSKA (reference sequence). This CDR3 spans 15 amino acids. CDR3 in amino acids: CIARTSGAFTDTQYF. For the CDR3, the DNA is TGCATTGCTAGAACTAGCGGGGCCTTCACAGATACGCAGTATTTT.

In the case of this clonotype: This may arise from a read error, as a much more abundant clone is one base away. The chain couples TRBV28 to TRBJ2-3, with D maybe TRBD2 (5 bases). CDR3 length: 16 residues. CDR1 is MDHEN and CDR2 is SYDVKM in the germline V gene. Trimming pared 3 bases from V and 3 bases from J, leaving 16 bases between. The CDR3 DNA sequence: TGTGCCAGCAGTTTTTTAGGAGGTCCTAGAACAGATACGCAGTATTTT. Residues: CASSFLGGPRTDTQYF.

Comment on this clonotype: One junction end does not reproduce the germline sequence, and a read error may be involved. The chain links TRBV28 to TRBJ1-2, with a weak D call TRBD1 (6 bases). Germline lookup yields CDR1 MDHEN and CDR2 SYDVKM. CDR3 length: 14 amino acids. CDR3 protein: CASSPLDRTYDYTF. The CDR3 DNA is TGTGCCAGCAGTCCATTGGACAGAACCTATGACTACACCTTC.

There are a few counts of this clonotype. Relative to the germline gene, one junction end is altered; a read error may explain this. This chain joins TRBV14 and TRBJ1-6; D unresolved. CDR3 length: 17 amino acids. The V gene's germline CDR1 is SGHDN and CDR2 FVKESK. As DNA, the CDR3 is TGTGCCAGCAGCGAAGACTCAGAGAGCTCCTATAATTCACCCCTCCACTTT. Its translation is CASSEDSESSYNSPLHF.

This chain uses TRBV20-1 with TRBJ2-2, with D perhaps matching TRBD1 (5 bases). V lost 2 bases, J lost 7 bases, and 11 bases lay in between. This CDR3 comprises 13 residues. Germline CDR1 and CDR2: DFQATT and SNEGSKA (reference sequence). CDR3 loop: CSARIAGLGELFF. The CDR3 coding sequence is TGCAGTGCTAGAATCGCAGGGCTCGGGGAGCTGTTTTTT.

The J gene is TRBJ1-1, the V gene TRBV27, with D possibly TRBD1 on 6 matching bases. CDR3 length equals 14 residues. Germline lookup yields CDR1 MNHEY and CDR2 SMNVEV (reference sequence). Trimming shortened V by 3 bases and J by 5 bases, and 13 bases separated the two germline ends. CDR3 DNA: TGTGCCAGCAGTTTTCGGCAGGGGCGGACTGAAGCTTTCTTT. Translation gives CASSFRQGRTEAFF.

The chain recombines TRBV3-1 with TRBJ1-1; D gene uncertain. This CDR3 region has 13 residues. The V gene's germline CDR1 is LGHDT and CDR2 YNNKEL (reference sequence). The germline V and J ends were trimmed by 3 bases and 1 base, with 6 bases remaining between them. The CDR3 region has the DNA TGTGCCAGCAGCCATCGTGAGAACACTGAAGCTTTCTTT. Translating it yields CASSHRENTEAFF.

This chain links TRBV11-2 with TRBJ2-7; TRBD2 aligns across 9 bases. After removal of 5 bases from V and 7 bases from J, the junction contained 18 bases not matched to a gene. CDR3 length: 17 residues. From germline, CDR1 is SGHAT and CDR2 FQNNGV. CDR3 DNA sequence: TGTGCCAGCAGCGCCCTTATCCGGGCGGGAGGGTCCGGTGAGCAGTACTTC. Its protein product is CASSALIRAGGSGEQYF.

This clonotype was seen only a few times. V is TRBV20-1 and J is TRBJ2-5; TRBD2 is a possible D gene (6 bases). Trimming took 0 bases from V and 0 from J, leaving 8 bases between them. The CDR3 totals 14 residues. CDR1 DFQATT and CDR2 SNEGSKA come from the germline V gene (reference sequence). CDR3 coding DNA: TGCAGTGCTAGAGATGGCGGGGACCAAGAGACCCAGTACTTC. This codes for CSARDGGDQETQYF.

This CDR3 reads CASSSGQGKGNEQYF. The CDR3 nucleotides are TGCGCCAGCAGCTCGGGACAGGGTAAAGGTAACGAGCAGTACTTC. J is TRBJ2-4 and V is TRBV5-1; 9 bases align to TRBD1. The J call is doubtful: the DNA matches TRBJ2-7 better. This CDR3 has 15 residues. Looked up from germline, CDR1 is SGHRS and CDR2 is YFSETQ.

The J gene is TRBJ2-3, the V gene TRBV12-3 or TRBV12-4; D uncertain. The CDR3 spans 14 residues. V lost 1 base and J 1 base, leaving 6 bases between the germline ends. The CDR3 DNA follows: TGTGCCAGCAGTTTAGACCTGGGCACAGATACGCAGTATTTT. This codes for CASSLDLGTDTQYF.

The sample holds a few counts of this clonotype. DNA for the CDR3: TGTGCCAGCAGTCCCCCCCCGGGATCTTTTTTTAGTGATGAGCAGTTCTTC. It translates to CASSPPPGSFFSDEQFF. This chain links TRBV28 with TRBJ2-1; tentative D call: TRBD2 (5 bases). The CDR3 sequence is 17 residues long. Trimming removed 5 bases at V and 8 bases at J, with 25 bases between. CDR1 is MDHEN and CDR2 is SYDVKM in the germline V gene.

The CDR3, as DNA: TGTGCCAGCAGCTCCACCGCAGGGCAGAGATCTGGGGCCAACGTCCTGACTTTC. Translating gives CASSSTAGQRSGANVLTF. The chain uses TRBV11-2 and TRBJ2-6, with TRBD1 as a possible D gene (5 bases). The CDR3 sequence is 18 residues long. Trimming shortened V by 4 bases and J by 1 base, and 17 bases separated the two germline ends. Germline CDR1 reads SGHAT; CDR2 reads FQNNGV.

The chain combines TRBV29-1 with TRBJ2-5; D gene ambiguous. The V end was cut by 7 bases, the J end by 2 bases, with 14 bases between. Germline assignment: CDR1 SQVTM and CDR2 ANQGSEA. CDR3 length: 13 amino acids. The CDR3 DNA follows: TGCAGCGCAGCCCGTCGGCTTCAAGAGACCCAGTACTTC. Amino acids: CSAARRLQETQYF.

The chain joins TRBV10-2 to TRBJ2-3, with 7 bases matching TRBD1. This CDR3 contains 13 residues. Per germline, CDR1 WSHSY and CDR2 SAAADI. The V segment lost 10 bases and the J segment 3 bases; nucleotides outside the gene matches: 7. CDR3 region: CANPGQRTDTQYF. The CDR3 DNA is TGCGCCAATCCGGGACAGAGAACAGATACGCAGTATTTT.

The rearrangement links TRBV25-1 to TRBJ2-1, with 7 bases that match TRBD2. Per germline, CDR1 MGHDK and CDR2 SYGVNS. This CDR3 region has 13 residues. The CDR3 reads CVSSGTTDNEQFF. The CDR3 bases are TGTGTCTCATCCGGGACTACCGACAATGAGCAGTTCTTC.

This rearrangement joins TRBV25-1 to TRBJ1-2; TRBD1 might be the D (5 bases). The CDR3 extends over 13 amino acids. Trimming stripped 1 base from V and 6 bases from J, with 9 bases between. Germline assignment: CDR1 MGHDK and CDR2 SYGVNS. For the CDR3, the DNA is TGTGCCAGCAGTGAATTTTCCAGGGATGGCTACACCTTC. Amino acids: CASSEFSRDGYTF.

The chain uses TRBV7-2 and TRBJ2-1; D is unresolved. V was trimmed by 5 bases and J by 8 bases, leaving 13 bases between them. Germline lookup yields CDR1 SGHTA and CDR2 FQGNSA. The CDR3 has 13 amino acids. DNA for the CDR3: TGTGCCAGCAGCGTAAATGGGTTTGATGAGCAGTTCTTC. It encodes CASSVNGFDEQFF.

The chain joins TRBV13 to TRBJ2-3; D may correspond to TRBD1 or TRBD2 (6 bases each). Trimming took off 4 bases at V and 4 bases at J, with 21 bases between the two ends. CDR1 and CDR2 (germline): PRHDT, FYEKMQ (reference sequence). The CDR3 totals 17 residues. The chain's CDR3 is CASSWGRRGARADTQYF. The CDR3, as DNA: TGTGCCAGCAGCTGGGGCCGGAGGGGGGCCCGGGCAGATACGCAGTATTTT.

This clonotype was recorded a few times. CDR3 in DNA: TGTGCCAGCAGTGACTCCACGGAAGGGGACATTCAGTACTTC. Translation gives CASSDSTEGDIQYF. This chain links TRBV25-1 with TRBJ2-4; D may be TRBD1 (5 bases). CDR3 length equals 14 residues. V was trimmed by 3 bases and J by 8 bases, leaving 14 bases between them. Germline-derived CDR1 and CDR2 are MGHDK and SYGVNS.

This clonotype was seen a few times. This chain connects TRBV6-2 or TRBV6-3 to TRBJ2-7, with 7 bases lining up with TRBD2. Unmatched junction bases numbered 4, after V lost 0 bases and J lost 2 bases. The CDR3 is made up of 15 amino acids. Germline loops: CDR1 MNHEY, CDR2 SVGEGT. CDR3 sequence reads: CASSYSQRGPYEQYF. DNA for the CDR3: TGTGCCAGCAGTTACTCGCAGCGGGGACCCTACGAGCAGTACTTC.

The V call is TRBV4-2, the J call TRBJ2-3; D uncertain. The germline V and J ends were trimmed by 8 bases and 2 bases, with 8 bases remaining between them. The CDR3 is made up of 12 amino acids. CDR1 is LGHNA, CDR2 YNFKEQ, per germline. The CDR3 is CASANLTDTQYF. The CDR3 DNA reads TGTGCCAGCGCGAACCTCACAGATACGCAGTATTTT.

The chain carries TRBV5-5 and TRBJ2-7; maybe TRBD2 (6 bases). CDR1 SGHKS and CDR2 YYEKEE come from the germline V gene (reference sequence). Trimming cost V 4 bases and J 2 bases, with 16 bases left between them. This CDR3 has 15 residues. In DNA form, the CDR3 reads TGTGCCAGCAGCCCCGCGGTAGCGGCTACCTACGAGCAGTACTTC. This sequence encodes CASSPAVAATYEQYF.

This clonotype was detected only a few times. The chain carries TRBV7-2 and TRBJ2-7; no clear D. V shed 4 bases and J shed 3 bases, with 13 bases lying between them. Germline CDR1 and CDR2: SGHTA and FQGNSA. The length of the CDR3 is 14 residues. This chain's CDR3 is CASSSRYGDYEQYF. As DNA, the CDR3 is TGTGCCAGCAGCTCCAGATACGGCGACTACGAGCAGTACTTC.

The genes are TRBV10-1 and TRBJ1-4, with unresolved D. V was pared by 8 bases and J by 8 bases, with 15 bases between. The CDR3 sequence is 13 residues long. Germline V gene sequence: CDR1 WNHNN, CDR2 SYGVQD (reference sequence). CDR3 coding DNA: TGCGCCAGCCAGCAATCCCTGGGGGAAAAACTGTTTTTT. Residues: CASQQSLGEKLFF.